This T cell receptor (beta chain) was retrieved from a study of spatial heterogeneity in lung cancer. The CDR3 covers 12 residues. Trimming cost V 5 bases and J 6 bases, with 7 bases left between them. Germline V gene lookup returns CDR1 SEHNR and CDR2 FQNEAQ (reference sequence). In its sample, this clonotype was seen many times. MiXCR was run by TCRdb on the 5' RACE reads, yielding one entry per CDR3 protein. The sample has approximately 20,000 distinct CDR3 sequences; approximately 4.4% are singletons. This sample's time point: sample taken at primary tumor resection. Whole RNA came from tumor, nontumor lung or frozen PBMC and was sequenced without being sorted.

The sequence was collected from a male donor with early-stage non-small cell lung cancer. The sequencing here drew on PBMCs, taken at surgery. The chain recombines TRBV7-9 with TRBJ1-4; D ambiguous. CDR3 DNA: TGTGCCAGCAGCCACAGAGATGAAAAACTGTTTTTT. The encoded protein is CASSHRDEKLFF.